This T cell receptor beta chain was documented in a study of technical replicates of blood from several donors. CDR1 and CDR2 from the germline V gene are LGHNT and FRNRAP. The CDR3 contains 12 residues. V was shortened by 5 bases and J by 6 bases, with 9 bases between the two germline ends. Sequencing used immunoSEQ multiplex PCR; TCRdb keeps in-frame clones, though not all of them. The sample shows more than 70,000 clones, 90% to 97% of them seen only once. Material for sequencing was T cells isolated from PBMCs. The receptor was derived from a human donor in good health. The chain is built from TRBV12-5 and TRBJ2-3, with D uncertain. CDR3 amino acids: CASGDPRDTQYF. In DNA form, the CDR3 reads TGTGCTAGTGGTGATCCCAGGGATACGCAGTATTTT.